These 25 T cell receptor beta chains originate from one sample sequenced in a study of T cell responses to AZD1222 COVID-19 vaccine. TCRdb's copy holds only in-frame clones and misses some; the assay was immunoSEQ multiplex PCR. The table lists 120,000 to 150,000 clones, 85% to 90% of them singletons. Sample: peripheral blood, taken 28 days after the second AZD1222 dose. These receptors were taken from an adult who received the AZD1222 COVID-19 vaccine.

As regards this clone: The sample holds other DNA sequences that translate to the same CDR3. The chain couples TRBV6-5 to TRBJ1-2; D gene unclear. CDR1 is MNHEY, CDR2 SVGAGI, per germline. This CDR3 comprises 16 residues. The germline V and J ends were trimmed by 0 bases and 1 base, with 12 bases remaining between them. In DNA form, the CDR3 reads TGTGCCAGCAGTTACTCGTCAGGACGGGATAACTATGGCTACACCTTC. Protein product: CASSYSSGRDNYGYTF.

The V call is TRBV30, the J call TRBJ1-5, with TRBD1 identical over 9 bases. The J segment lost 3 bases and the V segment lost 5 bases, leaving 11 bases of the junction unmatched. The germline V gene has CDR1 GTSNPN and CDR2 SVGIG (reference sequence). The CDR3 is 16 residues long. The CDR3 loop is CAWGPGTGLFNQPQHF. Here the CDR3 DNA reads TGTGCCTGGGGCCCCGGGACAGGGCTGTTCAATCAGCCCCAGCATTTT.

The chain links TRBV28 to TRBJ1-4; maybe TRBD1 (6 bases). The CDR3 is 14 residues long. The germline gives CDR1 MDHEN, CDR2 SYDVKM. The germline V and J ends were trimmed by 6 bases and 4 bases, with 12 bases remaining between them. The CDR3 here is CASSGGQFNEKLFF. In nucleotides, the CDR3 is TGTGCCAGCAGCGGGGGACAATTTAATGAAAAACTGTTTTTT.

The rearrangement links TRBV4-2 to TRBJ1-1, with D hard to call. V shed 4 bases and J shed 1 base, with 7 bases lying between them. Looked up from germline, CDR1 is LGHNA and CDR2 is YNFKEQ. The CDR3 is 13 amino acids. For the CDR3, the DNA is TGTGCCAGCAGCCGAGCGGGGAACACTGAAGCTTTCTTT. Translated, it gives CASSRAGNTEAFF.

Only one count was recorded for this clone. This sequence joins TRBV28 and TRBJ2-1; a possible D gene is TRBD1 (5 bases). The CDR3 extends over 13 amino acids. Looked up from germline, CDR1 is MDHEN and CDR2 is SYDVKM. Trimming left V 6 bases short and J 9 bases short, with 15 bases between. CDR3 sequence: CASRTSGSPEQFF. In DNA form, the CDR3 reads TGTGCCAGCAGGACCTCAGGGTCCCCTGAGCAGTTCTTC.

The gene calls are TRBV19 and TRBJ1-1, with D tentatively TRBD1 (5 bases). Trimming left V 2 bases short and J 1 base short, with 11 bases between. The CDR3 is 15 amino acids. CDR1 and CDR2 from the germline V gene are LNHDA and SQIVND (reference sequence). The CDR3 loop reads CASSINWGGNTEAFF. The CDR3 nucleotides are TGTGCCAGTAGTATAAATTGGGGCGGGAACACTGAAGCTTTCTTT.

The CDR3 DNA is TGCGCCAGCAGCTTTACAGGGACCACTGAAGCTTTCTTT. Protein sequence: CASSFTGTTEAFF. This chain uses TRBV5-1 with TRBJ1-1; maybe TRBD1 (6 bases). This CDR3 is 13 amino acids long. Germline V lookup: CDR1 SGHRS, CDR2 YFSETQ. The V and J ends lost 2 bases and 4 bases respectively, with 9 bases between them.

The V gene is TRBV18, the J gene TRBJ1-4; no firm D call. The germline V and J ends were trimmed by 6 bases and 0 bases, with 8 bases remaining between them. CDR3 length equals 14 residues. Germline V gene lookup returns CDR1 KGHSH and CDR2 LQKENI. Here the CDR3 reads CASSRSATNEKLFF. As DNA, the CDR3 is TGTGCCAGCTCCCGCAGTGCAACTAATGAAAAACTGTTTTTT. The full variable domain, with the rest looked up from reference TRBV18 and TRBJ1-4, is NAGVMQNPRHLVRRRGQEARLRCSPMKGHSHVYWYRQLPEEGLKFMVYLQKENIIDESGMPKERFSAEFPKEGPSILRIQQVVRGDSAAYFCASSRSATNEKLFFGSGTQLSVL.

The genes are TRBV5-1 and TRBJ1-2; D is possibly TRBD1 (5 bases). This CDR3 has 14 residues. Germline V CDR1 and CDR2: SGHRS, YFSETQ. V shed 1 base and J shed 3 bases, with 10 bases lying between them. The CDR3 protein is CASSLSGDDYGYTF. DNA of the CDR3: TGCGCCAGCAGCTTGTCGGGGGATGACTATGGCTACACCTTC.

The J gene is TRBJ1-3, the V gene TRBV3-1 (or the pseudogene TRBV3-2), with D tentatively TRBD1 (6 bases). This CDR3 is 16 amino acids long. Trimming left V 2 bases short and J 4 bases short, with 15 bases between. Germline V gene lookup returns CDR1 LGHDT and CDR2 YNNKEL (reference sequence). The CDR3 DNA reads as TGTGCCAGCAGCCAATCCGGGACACATCTAGGAAACACCATATATTTT. This encodes CASSQSGTHLGNTIYF.

The rearrangement links TRBV7-6 to TRBJ2-7, with D perhaps being TRBD1 or TRBD2 (5 bases each). V was shortened by 5 bases and J by 1 base, with 18 bases between the two germline ends. This CDR3 is built from 16 residues. Germline V CDR1 and CDR2: SGHVS, FNYEAQ. The CDR3 is CASSPYPRGGSYEQYF. CDR3 bases: TGTGCCAGCAGCCCCTACCCCCGGGGCGGATCCTACGAGCAGTACTTC.

This chain connects TRBV7-3 to TRBJ1-2, with D uncertain. The V end lost 2 bases, the J end lost 5 bases, and 12 bases lay between the germline ends. The CDR3 consists of 14 residues. CDR1 SGHTA and CDR2 FQGTGA come from the germline V gene. CDR3 in DNA: TGTGCCAGCAGCTTAGATTTCCAGGAATATGGCTACACCTTC. Translated: CASSLDFQEYGYTF.

The chain uses TRBV19 and TRBJ1-1; 10 positions agree with TRBD1. The germline V gene has CDR1 LNHDA and CDR2 SQIVND (reference sequence). V lost 6 bases and J lost 0; bases outside the gene matches: 7. The CDR3 is 16 residues long. The CDR3 is CASREGGQGMNTEAFF. CDR3 DNA sequence: TGTGCCAGTAGGGAGGGGGGACAGGGGATGAACACTGAAGCTTTCTTT.

The CDR3: CASRRTGTDSYGYTF. The CDR3 bases are TGTGCCAGCAGACGTACAGGGACGGATAGCTATGGCTACACCTTC. This sequence joins TRBV28 and TRBJ1-2; D perhaps matches TRBD1 (6 bases). The CDR3 length is 15 residues. Trimming shortened V by 6 bases and J by 4 bases, and 18 bases separated the two germline ends. Germline CDR1 reads MDHEN; CDR2 reads SYDVKM.

The chain couples TRBV30 to TRBJ1-1; D unclear. This CDR3 is 10 amino acids long. CDR1 is GTSNPN, CDR2 SVGIG, per germline (reference sequence). V was cut by 3 bases and J by 5 bases, with 4 bases left in between. The CDR3 DNA sequence: TGTGCCTGGAGGGAGACTGAAGCTTTCTTT. Residues: CAWRETEAFF.

This rearrangement joins TRBV5-5 to TRBJ2-2, with a tentative D call TRBD2 (5 bases). V shed 0 bases and J shed 2 bases, with 11 bases lying between them. The CDR3 has 16 amino acids. Germline V gives CDR1 SGHKS, CDR2 YYEKEE (reference sequence). CDR3 region: CASSLEVRGNTGELFF. The CDR3 coding sequence is TGTGCCAGCAGCTTGGAGGTTCGGGGTAACACCGGGGAGCTGTTTTTT.

This chain links TRBV3-1 (or the pseudogene TRBV3-2) with TRBJ1-1; no clear D. The V and J ends lost 3 bases and 4 bases respectively, with 12 bases between them. This CDR3 comprises 14 residues. The germline gives CDR1 LGHDT, CDR2 YNNKEL (reference sequence). Written as DNA, the CDR3 is TGTGCCAGCAGCCAGAAACCTGGAGGCACTGAAGCTTTCTTT. Its protein is CASSQKPGGTEAFF.

This sequence joins TRBV28 and TRBJ1-5; no clear D. CDR3 length equals 15 residues. The germline gives CDR1 MDHEN, CDR2 SYDVKM. The ends were cut back, 6 bases at V and 6 bases at J, with 18 bases in the middle. The chain's CDR3 is CASSARPGIFQPQHF. CDR3 sequence (DNA): TGTGCCAGCAGCGCCCGCCCGGGGATTTTTCAGCCCCAGCATTTT.

V is TRBV14 and J is TRBJ1-6; no firm D call. CDR1 is SGHDN, CDR2 FVKESK, per germline. The ends were cut back, 5 bases at V and 4 bases at J, with 12 bases in the middle. CDR3 size: 15 residues. The CDR3 sequence: CASSSGVFYNSPLHF. As DNA, the CDR3 is TGTGCCAGCAGCTCCGGGGTTTTTTATAATTCACCCCTCCACTTT.

The V gene is TRBV28, the J gene TRBJ1-2; TRBD1 matches at 8 bases. V lost 6 bases, J lost 1 base, and 7 bases stayed unmatched. The length of the CDR3 is 15 residues. CDR1 and CDR2 from the germline V gene are MDHEN and SYDVKM. The CDR3 loop reads CASRDREFRNYGYTF. The CDR3 DNA is TGTGCCAGCAGGGACAGGGAGTTCCGTAACTATGGCTACACCTTC.

The V gene is TRBV10-3, the J gene TRBJ1-2; possible D gene TRBD1, 6 bases. CDR3 length: 14 residues. CDR1 is ENHRY, CDR2 SYGVKD, per germline. V was shortened by 9 bases and J by 1 base, with 15 bases between the two germline ends. The CDR3 bases are TGTGCCATTACAGGGACGGAGGTTAACTATGGCTACACCTTC. Residues: CAITGTEVNYGYTF.

The gene calls are TRBV10-3 and TRBJ2-7; the match to TRBD2 covers 11 bases. The CDR3 has 19 amino acids. V gave up 5 bases and J gave up 3 bases; unmatched junction bases: 18. Germline CDR1 is ENHRY and CDR2 is SYGVKD. This CDR3 is CAISLPVLSSGRPFYEQYF. Written as DNA, the CDR3 is TGTGCCATCAGTCTACCCGTACTGTCTAGCGGGAGGCCCTTCTACGAGCAGTACTTC.

CDR3 sequence (DNA): TGTGCCAGTAGGTTTGGGGGACAGCAGTACTTC. Translated, it gives CASRFGGQQYF. This chain joins TRBV19 and TRBJ2-7; the D call may be TRBD1 or TRBD2 (5 bases each). The CDR3 is 11 residues long. CDR1 and CDR2 from the germline V gene are LNHDA and SQIVND (reference sequence). V gave up 6 bases and J gave up 8 bases, with 11 bases separating them.

This chain links TRBV7-9 with TRBJ1-2; 8 bases are a match to TRBD1. V was pared by 2 bases and J by 2 bases, with 4 bases of the junction left unmatched. This CDR3 spans 15 amino acids. Germline V CDR1 and CDR2: SEHNR, FQNEAQ (reference sequence). The DNA for the CDR3 is TGTGCCAGCAGCTTAAGTCGGACAGGGAACTATGGCTACACCTTC. Translated, it gives CASSLSRTGNYGYTF.

The CDR3 reads CASSFGRGSYNEQFF. In DNA, the CDR3 is TGTGCCAGCAGCTTCGGGCGGGGCTCCTACAATGAGCAGTTCTTC. This rearrangement joins TRBV11-2 to TRBJ2-1, with D possibly TRBD2 on 6 matching bases. Germline-derived CDR1 and CDR2 are SGHAT and FQNNGV. There are 15 residues in the CDR3. Trimming shortened V by 3 bases and J by 0 bases, and 9 bases separated the two germline ends.